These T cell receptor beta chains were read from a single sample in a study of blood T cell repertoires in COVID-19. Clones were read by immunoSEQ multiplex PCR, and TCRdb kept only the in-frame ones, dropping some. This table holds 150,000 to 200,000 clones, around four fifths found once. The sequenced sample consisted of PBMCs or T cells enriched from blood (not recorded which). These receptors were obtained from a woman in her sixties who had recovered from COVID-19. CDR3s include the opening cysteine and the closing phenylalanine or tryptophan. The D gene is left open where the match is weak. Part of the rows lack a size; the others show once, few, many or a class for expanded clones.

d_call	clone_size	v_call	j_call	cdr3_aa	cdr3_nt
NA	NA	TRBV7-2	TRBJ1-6	CASSQTATYNSPLHF	TGTGCCAGCAGCCAGACAGCCACTTATAATTCACCCCTCCACTTT
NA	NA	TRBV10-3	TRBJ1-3	CAISESTPGNTIYF	TGTGCCATCAGTGAGTCGACTCCCGGAAACACCATATATTTT
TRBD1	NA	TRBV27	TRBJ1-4	CASRPGQTNEKLFF	TGTGCCAGCAGGCCGGGACAGACTAATGAAAAACTGTTTTTT
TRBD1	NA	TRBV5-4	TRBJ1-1	CASSPGQGVSYTEAFF	TGTGCCAGCAGCCCCGGACAGGGGGTTAGTTACACTGAAGCTTTCTTT
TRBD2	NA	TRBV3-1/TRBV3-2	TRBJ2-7	CASSQALGLAGGEQYF	TGTGCCAGCAGCCAAGCGCTCGGACTAGCGGGAGGTGAGCAGTACTTC
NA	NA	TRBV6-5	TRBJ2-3	CASEWRGGSTDTQYF	TGTGCCAGCGAGTGGAGAGGAGGGAGCACAGATACGCAGTATTTT
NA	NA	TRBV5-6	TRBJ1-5	CASSPGAAGPQHF	TGTGCCAGCAGCCCAGGTGCGGCGGGACCCCAGCATTTT
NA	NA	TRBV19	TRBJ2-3	CASSIGVGDTQYF	TGTGCCAGTAGTATAGGAGTCGGAGATACGCAGTATTTT
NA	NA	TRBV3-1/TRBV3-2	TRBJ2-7	CASSQGVASYEQYF	TGTGCCAGCAGCCAAGGGGTAGCGAGCTACGAGCAGTACTTC
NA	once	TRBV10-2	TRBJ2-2	CASTAEINTGELFF	TGCGCCAGCACGGCGGAGATTAACACCGGGGAGCTGTTTTTT
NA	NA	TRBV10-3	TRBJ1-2	CAIRGDTGGYGYTF	TGTGCCATCAGGGGAGATACGGGGGGCTATGGCTACACCTTC
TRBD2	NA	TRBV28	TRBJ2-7	CASSWTSGRGGSYEQYF	TGTGCCAGCAGTTGGACTAGCGGGAGGGGGGGCTCCTACGAGCAGTACTTC
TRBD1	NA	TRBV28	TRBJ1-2	CASSLLRGLNYGYTF	TGTGCCAGCAGTTTACTAAGGGGGCTTAACTATGGCTACACCTTC
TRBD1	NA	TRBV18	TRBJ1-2	CASSPNGQDGYTF	TGTGCCAGCTCACCGAACGGACAGGATGGCTACACCTTC
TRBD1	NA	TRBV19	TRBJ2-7	CASSREGTGVRYEQYF	TGTGCCAGTAGCCGAGAAGGGACAGGGGTTCGCTACGAGCAGTACTTC
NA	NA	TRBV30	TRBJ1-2	CAWSVLGRGYTF	TGTGCCTGGAGTGTACTTGGCAGGGGCTACACCTTC
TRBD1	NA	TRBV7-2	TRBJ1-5	CASSPGQGAGNQPQHF	TGTGCCAGCAGCCCCGGACAGGGGGCGGGCAATCAGCCCCAGCATTTT
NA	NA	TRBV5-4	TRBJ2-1	CASSLTAGTYNEQFF	TGTGCCAGCAGCTTGACTGCGGGAACCTACAATGAGCAGTTCTTC
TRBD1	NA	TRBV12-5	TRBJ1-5	CASGGGQAPNQPQHF	TGTGCTAGTGGGGGTGGACAGGCCCCCAATCAGCCCCAGCATTTT
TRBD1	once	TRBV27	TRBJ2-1	CASPGGRSYNEQFF	TGTGCCAGTCCAGGGGGCAGGTCCTACAATGAGCAGTTCTTC
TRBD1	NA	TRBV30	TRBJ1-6	CAWKARPGQGAYNSPLHF	TGTGCCTGGAAGGCCCGGCCGGGACAGGGGGCCTATAATTCACCCCTCCACTTT
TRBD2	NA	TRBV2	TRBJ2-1	CASRPPGLATNNEQFF	TGTGCCAGCAGACCCCCGGGACTAGCGACTAACAATGAGCAGTTCTTC
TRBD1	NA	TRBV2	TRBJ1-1	CASSLGQAGSEAFF	TGTGCCAGCAGTCTAGGACAGGCCGGCAGTGAAGCTTTCTTT
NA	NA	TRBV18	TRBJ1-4	CASSEQGNEKLFF	TGTGCCAGCTCAGAACAGGGTAATGAAAAACTGTTTTTT
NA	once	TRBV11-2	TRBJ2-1	CASSLAAYNEQFF	TGTGCCAGCAGCTTAGCGGCCTACAATGAGCAGTTCTTC
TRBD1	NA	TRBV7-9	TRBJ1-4	CASSERTGLLGEKLFF	TGTGCCAGCAGCGAGAGGACAGGGCTTTTGGGTGAAAAACTGTTTTTT
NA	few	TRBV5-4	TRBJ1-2	CASSGEGGRNYGYTF	TGTGCCAGCAGCGGAGAGGGTGGGAGAAACTATGGCTACACCTTC
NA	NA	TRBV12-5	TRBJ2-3	CASGSTYTDTQYF	TGTGCTAGTGGTTCCACTTACACAGATACGCAGTATTTT
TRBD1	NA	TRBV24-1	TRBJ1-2	CATSGPGQGGGYTF	TGTGCCACCAGTGGCCCCGGACAGGGAGGAGGCTACACCTTC
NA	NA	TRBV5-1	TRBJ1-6	CASSLGDSLYNSPLHF	TGCGCCAGCAGCTTGGGCGATAGCCTTTATAATTCACCCCTCCACTTT
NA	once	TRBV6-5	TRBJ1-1	CASSLGRQNTEAFF	TGTGCCAGCAGCCTGGGGCGTCAGAACACTGAAGCTTTCTTT
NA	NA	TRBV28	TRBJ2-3	CASSLGGGWQITDTQYF	TGTGCCAGCAGTTTAGGCGGTGGATGGCAGATCACAGATACGCAGTATTTT
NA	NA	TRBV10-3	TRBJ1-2	CAISGGDNYGYTF	TGTGCCATCAGTGGGGGCGATAACTATGGCTACACCTTC
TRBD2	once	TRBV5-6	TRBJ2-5	CASSPAWGGETQYF	TGTGCCAGCAGCCCGGCGTGGGGAGGGGAGACCCAGTACTTC